This T cell receptor beta chain came from a study of blood T cell repertoires in COVID-19. Study in general: Whether acute or convalescent, the COVID-19 samples came from the United States, Italy and Spain. Sample material is recorded as cDNA or gDNA derived from T cells, B-cell-depleted T cells, or PBMCs.

J was trimmed by 7 bases and V by 5 bases; bases with no gene match: 4. Germline assignment: CDR1 SQVTM and CDR2 ANQGSEA. The CDR3 is 13 amino acids. As handled by the study authors: Using reference gene primer amplification, nucleated cell counts were estimated. Sequenced by immunoSEQ multiplex PCR; TCRdb stores in-frame clones only, minus some. Clone size and V and J calls were adopted from that table, with D and trimming inferred from the DNA. The table includes some 50,000 clones, roughly 88% detected once. Material for sequencing was peripheral blood. The chain employs TRBV29-1 and TRBJ2-1, with 11 bases identical to TRBD1. This clonotype was sampled from a human donor in a cohort sampled during active COVID-19. CDR3 DNA: TGCAGCGTTAAGGGGACAGGGGGGAATGAGCAGTTCTTC. Amino acids: CSVKGTGGNEQFF.